These 18 T cell receptor beta chains share one sample of origin, sequenced in a study of blood T cells in healthy people across ages. Alongside a J-beta primer mix, a sample-barcoded 5' primer served in a second PCR lasting about 6 to 11 cycles. TCRdb re-analysed the 5' RACE reads in MiXCR, keeping a single row per CDR3 protein. The table records approximately 600,000 distinct CDR3 sequences, roughly 53% of them present only once. Source material: blood. These receptors came from a man aged 60-69 years in good health.

The chain uses TRBV5-4 and TRBJ2-1; D is ambiguous. V was clipped by 0 bases and J by 6 bases, with 13 bases between them. CDR1 SGHNT and CDR2 YYREEE come from the germline V gene (reference sequence). The CDR3 is made up of 15 amino acids. The CDR3 nucleotides read TGTGCCAGCAGCTTGGGACTTGCCCTTTTCAATGAGCAGTTCTTC. It encodes CASSLGLALFNEQFF.

The rearrangement uses TRBV20-1 and TRBJ2-4; 7 bases line up with TRBD1. The J call is in doubt because the DNA end fits TRBJ2-7 better. This CDR3 is 11 amino acids long. Germline-derived CDR1 and CDR2 are DFQATT and SNEGSKA (reference sequence). The CDR3 loop is CSGQGDYEQYF. The CDR3 DNA follows: TGCAGTGGCCAGGGGGACTACGAGCAGTACTTC.

This clonotype appeared a few times. The chain combines TRBV6-6 with TRBJ1-6, with a tentative D call TRBD1 (6 bases). From germline, CDR1 is MNHNY and CDR2 SVGAGI (reference sequence). V was trimmed by 0 bases and J by 8 bases, leaving 14 bases between them. The CDR3 has 16 residues. Here the CDR3 DNA reads TGTGCCAGCAGTTACTCGACAGGTACCTGGGATTCACCCCTCCACTTT. Translation: CASSYSTGTWDSPLHF.

V gene TRBV29-1 combines with J gene TRBJ1-2; D unresolved. The V and J ends lost 5 bases and 3 bases respectively, with 16 bases between them. This CDR3 contains 14 residues. Germline lookup yields CDR1 SQVTM and CDR2 ANQGSEA. The CDR3 bases are TGCAGCGTTTCTCGGGGTTCGGGGTACTATGGCTACACCTTC. It yields the protein CSVSRGSGYYGYTF.

This clonotype was seen more than once but under ten times. The CDR3 nucleotides read TGTGCCAGCTCACCAGGGGGTTTCGACGAGCAGTTCTTC. Residues: CASSPGGFDEQFF. The chain uses TRBV18 and TRBJ2-1; D might be TRBD1 or TRBD2, each matching 5 bases. Deletions cut 2 bases from V and 10 bases from J, with 12 bases between. The CDR3 runs 13 residues. Looked up from germline, CDR1 is KGHSH and CDR2 is LQKENI.

This clonotype was seen repeatedly, ten times or more. The chain recombines TRBV6-6 with TRBJ2-3; no clear D gene. The CDR3 is 13 residues long. CDR1 and CDR2 (germline): MNHNY, SVGAGI (reference sequence). Trimming pared 0 bases from V and 4 bases from J, leaving 5 bases between. The CDR3 loop reads CASSYSRPDTQYF. The CDR3 nucleotides read TGTGCCAGCAGTTACTCGCGTCCAGATACGCAGTATTTT.

The V gene is TRBV4-1, the J gene TRBJ2-7; TRBD1 matches at 11 bases. The germline CDR1 and CDR2 sequences are MGHRA and YSYEKL. Germline trimming cut 4 bases from V and 4 bases from J; bases unmatched to any gene: 6. This CDR3 is 15 amino acids long. The CDR3 bases are TGCGCCAGCAGCCCCCGGGACAGGGGGGAATACGAGCAGTACTTC. Translating it yields CASSPRDRGEYEQYF.

The V call is TRBV7-2, the J call TRBJ1-5; D remains unclear. CDR1 is SGHTA, CDR2 FQGNSA, per germline. The ends were cut back, 1 base at V and 9 bases at J, with 10 bases in the middle. The CDR3 totals 13 residues. CDR3 nucleotide sequence: TGTGCCAGCAGCTTAGAGAGGAGAGGGCCCCAGCATTTT. The encoded protein is CASSLERRGPQHF.

This chain joins TRBV7-2 and TRBJ2-2, with D perhaps being TRBD1 or TRBD2 (5 bases each). The CDR3 has 14 amino acids. Trimming removed 5 bases at V and 2 bases at J, with 9 bases between. The germline V gene has CDR1 SGHTA and CDR2 FQGNSA. CDR3 loop: CASSRDVNTGELFF. CDR3 coding DNA: TGTGCCAGCAGCCGGGACGTAAACACCGGGGAGCTGTTTTTT.

This clonotype was seen more than once but under ten times. The DNA for the CDR3 is TGCGCTACCGGCGGGGACACGACTAACACCGGGGAGCTGTTTTTT. This encodes CATGGDTTNTGELFF. The chain recombines TRBV5-1 with TRBJ2-2; D tentatively fits TRBD1 or TRBD2 (6 bases each). CDR1 and CDR2 from the germline V gene are SGHRS and YFSETQ. The CDR3 sequence is 15 residues long.

This chain links TRBV9 with TRBJ1-1; maybe TRBD1 (6 bases). CDR1 and CDR2 (germline): SGDLS, YYNGEE. V lost 6 bases, J lost 1 base, and 10 bases lay in between. The CDR3 is 13 residues long. In DNA form, the CDR3 reads TGTGCCAGCACCTGGACAGCGAACACTGAAGCTTTCTTT. Protein sequence: CASTWTANTEAFF. Using reference TRBV9 and TRBJ1-1 for the parts outside the CDR3, the full variable domain is DSGVTQTPKHLITATGQRVTLRCSPRSGDLSVYWYQQSLDQGLQFLIQYYNGEERAKGNILERFSAQQFPDLHSELNLSSLELGDSALYFCASTWTANTEAFFGQGTRLTVV.

The chain is built from TRBV7-8 and TRBJ2-1; weak D call: TRBD1 (5 bases). Trimming pared 5 bases from V and 8 bases from J, leaving 10 bases between. The V gene's germline CDR1 is SGHVS and CDR2 FQNEAQ. This CDR3 region has 12 residues. Written as DNA, the CDR3 is TGTGCCAGCAGCCCAGGGTTCGATGAGCAGTTCTTC. Protein product: CASSPGFDEQFF.

The chain recombines TRBV7-2 with TRBJ2-2, with D perhaps matching TRBD1 (5 bases). Trimming took off 5 bases at V and 5 bases at J, with 12 bases between the two ends. The CDR3 runs to 14 residues. Per the germline V gene, CDR1 is SGHTA and CDR2 is FQGNSA. CDR3: CASSLGHGTGELFF. The CDR3 DNA is TGTGCCAGCAGCCTCGGACATGGGACCGGGGAGCTGTTTTTT. Full variable domain (missing parts from reference TRBV7-2 and TRBJ2-2): GAGVSQSPSNKVTEKGKDVELRCDPISGHTALYWYRQSLGQGLEFLIYFQGNSAPDKSGLPSDRFSAERTGGSVSTLTIQRTQQEDSAVYLCASSLGHGTGELFFGEGSRLTVL.

The chain recombines TRBV4-2 with TRBJ1-4; the D gene is possibly TRBD1 (6 bases). CDR1 and CDR2 (germline): LGHNA, YNFKEQ. Trimming took off 0 bases at V and 7 bases at J, with 15 bases between the two ends. The CDR3 is made up of 16 amino acids. CDR3 bases: TGTGCCAGCAGCCAAGATCAAGGAGGGGGAGTTGAAAAACTGTTTTTT. The encoded protein is CASSQDQGGGVEKLFF.

Points on this clonotype: At one end, the junction sequence differs from germline, possibly due to a read error. The J gene is TRBJ2-1, the V gene TRBV7-9; the D gene could be TRBD1 or TRBD2 (6 bases each). This CDR3 comprises 15 residues. The germline V gene encodes CDR1 SEHNR and CDR2 FQNEAQ (reference sequence). The CDR3 region has the DNA TGTGTCAGCAGCCCCGTTGGGGGGCTTAACAATGAGCAGTTCTTC. As protein: CVSSPVGGLNNEQFF.

Only one count was recorded for this clonotype. The chain recombines TRBV12-3 or TRBV12-4 with TRBJ1-4, with 7 bases that match TRBD1. CDR3 length: 13 residues. With V trimmed by 8 bases and J by 4 bases, 4 bases remained unmatched. The CDR3 here is CASAQGSNEKLFF. In nucleotides, the CDR3 is TGTGCCAGCGCACAGGGGAGTAATGAAAAACTGTTTTTT.

The chain joins TRBV7-9 to TRBJ1-4; possible D gene TRBD1, 5 bases. Germline values: CDR1 SEHNR, CDR2 FQNEAQ (reference sequence). Trimming stripped 1 base from V and 8 bases from J, with 14 bases between. The CDR3 sequence is 15 residues long. CDR3 nucleotide sequence: TGTGCCAGCAGCTTAGTTGAAGGGGAAAACGAAAAACTGTTTTTT. Protein product: CASSLVEGENEKLFF.

This clonotype showed up just a few times. The chain uses TRBV29-1 and TRBJ1-2, with D hard to call. Germline V gene data show CDR1 as SQVTM and CDR2 as ANQGSEA. This CDR3 region has 12 residues. Trimming cost V 5 bases and J 2 bases, with 9 bases left between them. The CDR3 DNA reads TGCAGCGTTTCGGGAGGGAACTATGGCTACACCTTC. It specifies CSVSGGNYGYTF.